These 30 T cell receptor beta chains share one sample of origin, sequenced in a study of cytomegalovirus exposure and HLA in healthy donors. A multiplex PCR was run with 60 Vbeta primers and 13 Jbeta primers. Sequencing was performed with immunoSEQ multiplex PCR; in TCRdb, only in-frame clones are kept and a portion is missing. The table has roughly 150,000 clones, roughly 79% seen once; the top ten hold approximately 1.5%. The sample taken for sequencing was PBMCs. These TCRs come from a man between 35 and 55 years old in good health and CMV-seronegative.

This clone was seen more than once but under ten times. The chain employs TRBV2 and TRBJ2-1; 11 bases match TRBD2. The CDR3 length is 15 residues. V lost 6 bases, J lost 6 bases, and 7 bases stayed unmatched. Germline loops: CDR1 SNHLY, CDR2 FYNNEI. The CDR3 reads CASRLAGGASNEQFF. The CDR3 DNA sequence: TGTGCCAGCAGATTAGCGGGAGGGGCGTCCAATGAGCAGTTCTTC.

V is TRBV19 and J is TRBJ1-5, with 7 positions matching TRBD1. The length of the CDR3 is 16 residues. After removal of 2 bases from V and 3 bases from J, the junction contained 7 bases not matched to a gene. Germline V CDR1 and CDR2: LNHDA, SQIVND (reference sequence). The CDR3 region is CASSIFDRALNQPQHF. CDR3 in DNA: TGTGCCAGTAGTATATTCGACAGGGCCCTCAATCAGCCCCAGCATTTT.

The chain couples TRBV6-1 to TRBJ1-1, with 7 bases that match TRBD1. Trimming took 10 bases from V and 5 from J; bases not matched to a gene: 10. This CDR3 spans 13 amino acids. Germline V lookup: CDR1 MNHNS, CDR2 SASEGT. CDR3 region: CAIWTGIGTEAFF. CDR3 sequence (DNA): TGTGCCATCTGGACAGGAATCGGGACTGAAGCTTTCTTT.

The rearrangement joins TRBV6-1 to TRBJ1-1; unclear D gene. There are 11 residues in the CDR3. Germline V gives CDR1 MNHNS, CDR2 SASEGT. V was trimmed by 5 bases and J by 7 bases, leaving 8 bases between them. The CDR3 spells CASSYGVEAFF. CDR3 nucleotide sequence: TGTGCCAGCAGTTACGGGGTTGAAGCTTTCTTT.

The chain employs TRBV9 and TRBJ1-1; maybe TRBD1 (6 bases). This CDR3 comprises 16 residues. The V gene lost 0 bases and the J gene lost 2 bases, with 14 bases spanning the gap. Germline V gene data show CDR1 as SGDLS and CDR2 as YYNGEE. CDR3 sequence (DNA): TGTGCCAGCAGCGTAGGAGGGGGGGCGCGAAACACTGAAGCTTTCTTT. This encodes CASSVGGGARNTEAFF.

This clone occurred a few times. V and J are TRBV27 and TRBJ2-2; the D gene is possibly TRBD2 (6 bases). Between the trimmed V and J ends, which lost 3 bases and 6 bases, there was a span of 8 bases. The CDR3 runs to 13 residues. The germline gives CDR1 MNHEY, CDR2 SMNVEV (reference sequence). CDR3 DNA: TGTGCCAGCAGTTTGTGGGGGGCCGGGGAGCTGTTTTTT. This sequence encodes CASSLWGAGELFF.

The chain employs TRBV5-8 and TRBJ2-1, with D perhaps matching TRBD2 (5 bases). Trimming removed 0 bases from V and 6 bases from J, with 25 bases in between. In germline, CDR1 is SGHTS, CDR2 YDEGEE. The CDR3 loop spans 19 amino acids. Written as DNA, the CDR3 is TGTGCCAGCAGCTTGGGTCTAGCCAAAGAACCCGAAAGAGCCAATGAGCAGTTCTTC. This gives the protein CASSLGLAKEPERANEQFF.

The table lists this clone with a few counts. V and J are TRBV6-5 and TRBJ2-1; 10 nucleotides align to TRBD2. The CDR3 is 16 residues long. V gave up 0 bases and J gave up 8 bases; unmatched junction bases: 7. Germline V gene data show CDR1 as MNHEY and CDR2 as SVGAGI. The CDR3 region is CASSYSTAGGLYEQFF. CDR3 nucleotide sequence: TGTGCCAGCAGTTACTCGACAGCGGGAGGGCTGTATGAGCAGTTCTTC.

Regarding this clone: This same CDR3 is encoded by further DNA sequences in the sample. This sequence joins TRBV9 and TRBJ2-7; TRBD1 is a possible D gene (7 bases). Germline V gene lookup returns CDR1 SGDLS and CDR2 YYNGEE. The CDR3 has 15 amino acids. V lost 3 bases, J lost 4 bases, and 17 bases lay in between. CDR3 in amino acids: CASSASGGGKYEQYF. The CDR3 bases are TGTGCCAGCAGCGCTTCAGGAGGGGGCAAATACGAGCAGTACTTC.

V usage is TRBV10-1 and J usage is TRBJ2-2; the D gene is possibly TRBD2 (5 bases). This CDR3 is built from 16 residues. V was cut by 3 bases and J by 0 bases, with 11 bases left in between. Germline loops: CDR1 WNHNN, CDR2 SYGVQD (reference sequence). The CDR3 region is CASSDRGFANTGELFF. CDR3 DNA sequence: TGCGCCAGCAGTGACCGAGGGTTCGCGAACACCGGGGAGCTGTTTTTT.

This chain connects TRBV6-5 to TRBJ2-7; a possible D gene is TRBD1 (6 bases). Trimming took 6 bases from V and 2 from J, leaving 11 bases between them. Germline-derived CDR1 and CDR2 are MNHEY and SVGAGI. CDR3 length equals 13 residues. The CDR3: CASRRDTTYEQYF. The DNA for the CDR3 is TGTGCCAGCAGAAGGGACACTACCTACGAGCAGTACTTC.

V is TRBV18 and J is TRBJ1-3; 9 bases agree with TRBD1. The V gene's germline CDR1 is KGHSH and CDR2 LQKENI. The CDR3 is 15 residues long. The junction had 5 bases not matched to a gene; V was cut back by 8 bases and J by 0 bases. Here the CDR3 DNA reads TGTGCCAGCGGGGGACAGGGTGGCTCTGGAAACACCATATATTTT. It specifies CASGGQGGSGNTIYF. Full variable domain (rest looked up from reference TRBV18 and TRBJ1-3): NAGVMQNPRHLVRRRGQEARLRCSPMKGHSHVYWYRQLPEEGLKFMVYLQKENIIDESGMPKERFSAEFPKEGPSILRIQQVVRGDSAAYFCASGGQGGSGNTIYFGEGSWLTVV.

The rearrangement uses TRBV19 and TRBJ2-7; possibly TRBD2 for D (6 bases). The CDR3 covers 13 residues. The germline V gene encodes CDR1 LNHDA and CDR2 SQIVND (reference sequence). V gave up 3 bases and J gave up 4 bases, with 10 bases separating them. The CDR3 DNA is TGTGCCAGTAGTATTACCGCGGGATACGAGCAGTACGTC. As protein: CASSITAGYEQYV.

The chain recombines TRBV11-2 with TRBJ1-1, with D possibly being TRBD1 (6 bases). The CDR3 has 13 amino acids. Germline assignment: CDR1 SGHAT and CDR2 FQNNGV. Trimming left V 7 bases short and J 4 bases short, with 13 bases between. The CDR3 DNA is TGTGCCAGCAAACTCACAGGGAGCACTGAAGCTTTCTTT. Amino acids: CASKLTGSTEAFF.

The chain combines TRBV21-1 with TRBJ1-1; whether TRBD1, the table's D call, matches the DNA was not checked. TRBV21-1 has pseudogene status. This CDR3 is 12 amino acids long. The DNA of the CDR3 is TGTGCCAGCACCAGACAGGGGGCTGAGGCTTTCTTT. It yields the protein CASTRQGAEAFF.

V and J are TRBV5-1 and TRBJ1-6; 9 bases fit TRBD1. V gave up 0 bases and J gave up 10 bases; unmatched junction bases: 5. This CDR3 region has 15 residues. Germline assignment: CDR1 SGHRS and CDR2 YFSETQ. The chain's CDR3 is CASSLGDRESSPLHF. CDR3 coding DNA: TGCGCCAGCAGCTTGGGGGACAGGGAAAGCTCACCCCTCCACTTT. Using reference TRBV5-1 and TRBJ1-6 for the parts outside the CDR3, the full variable domain is KAGVTQTPRYLIKTRGQQVTLSCSPISGHRSVSWYQQTPGQGLQFLFEYFSETQRNKGNFPGRFSGRQFSNSRSEMNVSTLELGDSALYLCASSLGDRESSPLHFGNGTRLTVT.

This clone was counted a few times. The V and J genes are TRBV27 and TRBJ1-6; D possibly corresponds to TRBD1 (5 bases). Trimming removed 5 bases at V and 5 bases at J, with 16 bases between. Germline V gene sequence: CDR1 MNHEY, CDR2 SMNVEV (reference sequence). The CDR3 length is 16 residues. CDR3 coding DNA: TGTGCCAGCAGTCCCCTTGCAGGGTCTAATAATTCACCCCTCCACTTT. Protein sequence: CASSPLAGSNNSPLHF.

The chain recombines TRBV7-6 with TRBJ2-7; the match to TRBD1 covers 7 bases. The CDR3 is 14 residues long. Trimming at V came to 1 base and at J to 6 bases, leaving 6 bases not matched to a gene. The germline CDR1 and CDR2 sequences are SGHVS and FNYEAQ. CDR3 in DNA: TGTGCCAGCAGCTTAGACGTTGAGGGGGCCGAGCAGTACGTC. It encodes CASSLDVEGAEQYV.

This chain joins TRBV5-1 and TRBJ1-1; no clear D. The CDR3 consists of 17 residues. Trimming shortened V by 0 bases and J by 0 bases, and 15 bases separated the two germline ends. The germline gives CDR1 SGHRS, CDR2 YFSETQ. The chain's CDR3 is CASSLASSRSLNTEAFF. The CDR3 DNA is TGCGCCAGCAGCTTGGCCTCCTCCCGCAGTTTGAACACTGAAGCTTTCTTT.

V and J are TRBV14 and TRBJ1-1; D unresolved. The V and J ends lost 0 bases and 1 base respectively, with 3 bases between them. Germline CDR1 and CDR2: SGHDN and FVKESK. The CDR3 is 13 amino acids. CDR3 in DNA: TGTGCCAGCAGCCAAGACAGGAACACTGAAGCTTTCTTT. Its translation: CASSQDRNTEAFF.

CDR3 sequence reads: CASSAPSTEAFF. The CDR3 DNA reads as TGCGCCAGCAGTGCCCCTAGCACTGAAGCTTTCTTT. The chain joins TRBV10-2 to TRBJ1-1; D is undetermined. There are 12 residues in the CDR3. Trimming stripped 4 bases from V and 4 bases from J, with 7 bases between. Germline V gene lookup returns CDR1 WSHSY and CDR2 SAAADI.

The CDR3 region has the DNA TGCGCCAGCAGTGAGGCGGGAGAGTCCTACGAGCAGTACGTC. Amino acids: CASSEAGESYEQYV. This rearrangement joins TRBV10-2 to TRBJ2-7, with TRBD2 identical over 7 bases. Germline V CDR1 and CDR2: WSHSY, SAAADI. The V segment lost 2 bases and the J segment 1 base; nucleotides outside the gene matches: 2. The CDR3 totals 14 residues.

Details on this clone: At one end, the junction sequence differs from germline, possibly due to a read error. The J gene is TRBJ2-4, the V gene TRBV6-1; a possible D gene is TRBD1 (6 bases). CDR3 size: 13 residues. Germline-derived CDR1 and CDR2 are MNHNS and SASEGT. The CDR3 DNA is TGTGCCAGCATGGTGACAGGACAAAACAGTCAGTACTTC. Its protein product is CASMVTGQNSQYF.

The chain carries TRBV6-1 and TRBJ1-1; 7 nucleotides match TRBD1. The CDR3 contains 15 residues. J gave up 6 bases and V 8 bases, and 15 bases lay outside the gene matches. CDR1 is MNHNS and CDR2 is SASEGT in the germline V gene. Here the CDR3 reads CASSIGGRQGSEAFF. The DNA of the CDR3 is TGTGCCAGCTCGATTGGGGGGAGACAGGGCTCTGAAGCTTTCTTT.

This clone was observed a single time. This chain connects TRBV14 to TRBJ1-2; tentatively, D is TRBD1 (6 bases). The CDR3 is 14 amino acids. Trimming left V 5 bases short and J 2 bases short, with 12 bases between. Germline lookup yields CDR1 SGHDN and CDR2 FVKESK. The CDR3 sequence is CASSGQFSNYGYTF. The CDR3 nucleotides read TGTGCCAGCAGCGGACAGTTCTCCAACTATGGCTACACCTTC.

The CDR3 sequence is CASSPPSILPEAFF. CDR3 DNA sequence: TGTGCCAGCTCACCACCGAGCATACTTCCGGAAGCTTTCTTT. The chain couples TRBV18 to TRBJ1-1, with unresolved D. Germline V gives CDR1 KGHSH, CDR2 LQKENI. The germline V and J ends were trimmed by 0 bases and 8 bases, with 13 bases remaining between them. There are 14 residues in the CDR3. The variable domain in full, completed from reference TRBV18 and TRBJ1-1, reads NAGVMQNPRHLVRRRGQEARLRCSPMKGHSHVYWYRQLPEEGLKFMVYLQKENIIDESGMPKERFSAEFPKEGPSILRIQQVVRGDSAAYFCASSPPSILPEAFFGQGTRLTVV.

This chain connects TRBV2 to TRBJ2-2, with D perhaps TRBD2 (5 bases). Germline V CDR1 and CDR2: SNHLY, FYNNEI. The CDR3 runs 13 residues. Trimming took 4 bases from V and 4 from J, leaving 7 bases between them. CDR3: CASSARGTGELFF. The CDR3 DNA is TGTGCCAGCAGTGCACGGGGCACCGGGGAGCTGTTTTTT.

This chain uses TRBV7-2 with TRBJ1-2; D is perhaps TRBD1 (5 bases). Trimming removed 1 base from V and 4 bases from J, with 7 bases in between. This CDR3 spans 13 amino acids. Germline-derived CDR1 and CDR2 are SGHTA and FQGNSA. The CDR3 region is CASSLDRFYGYTF. In DNA, the CDR3 is TGTGCCAGCAGCTTAGACAGGTTCTATGGCTACACCTTC.

The rearrangement uses TRBV27 and TRBJ2-1; no definite D call. This CDR3 region has 14 residues. Germline values: CDR1 MNHEY, CDR2 SMNVEV (reference sequence). The V end was cut by 5 bases, the J end by 2 bases, with 10 bases between. CDR3 in amino acids: CASSLYLPYNEQFF. The CDR3 DNA reads TGTGCCAGCAGTCTTTACCTACCCTACAATGAGCAGTTCTTC.

The chain uses TRBV6-5 and TRBJ2-7; TRBD2 aligns across 10 bases. The V and J ends lost 6 bases and 2 bases, in that order; junction bases with no gene match: 4. The CDR3 extends over 14 amino acids. In germline, CDR1 is MNHEY, CDR2 SVGAGI. DNA of the CDR3: TGTGCCAGCAGGATAGCGGGAGGAACCTACGAGCAGTACTTC. Translated, it gives CASRIAGGTYEQYF.